Listed here is a single T cell receptor (beta chain). Its antigen is not known. There are 14 residues in the CDR3. The V and J ends lost 0 bases and 2 bases respectively, with 5 bases between them. CDR1 is MNHNS, CDR2 SASEGT, per germline. These data belong to a study of Ad26.COV2.S vaccination and SARS-CoV-2 variants. TCRdb's table, derived via immunoSEQ multiplex PCR, lists solely in-frame clones and lacks some. The data show 400,000 or so clones, approximately 90% seen once. Treatment specified: 15 to 20 received Ad26.COV2.S at low or high dose, single or two shots; roughly 5 received placebo; per-sample allocation not given. Specimens were obtained on day 63 following the first vaccine or placebo injection. Boston provided a donor who was an adult aged 18-55 years. Study observations and caveats: Responses of T cells in total may have been underestimated by the TCR breadth and depth analyses. Non-spike TCR breadth did not differ much between vaccine and placebo recipients.

The material was peripheral blood, obtained in a trial of Ad26.COV2.S vaccine versus placebo. V and J are TRBV6-1 and TRBJ1-5; no reliable D call. The TCR sequence derives from a person aged 18-65 years who received the Ad26.COV2.S COVID-19 vaccine or a placebo. DNA of the CDR3: TGTGCCAGCAGTGAAGCGCTGCGCAATCAGCCCCAGCATTTT. Residues: CASSEALRNQPQHF.